This T cell receptor (beta chain) appears in the sequencing data of a study of T cell responses to AZD1222 COVID-19 vaccine. Study-level results: Clonal diversity was possibly underestimated; the donors were predominantly white British and more often female. Spike regions recognized by vaccine-associated CD4 TCRs spanned the protein, led by 160-218 and 743-854. Nearly half of the spike-specific TCRs reportedly recognize variant regions that carry no mutations.

TCRdb's table, derived via immunoSEQ multiplex PCR, lists solely in-frame clones and lacks some. The table shows approximately 270,000 clones, with almost 95% occurring only once. This clone is a singleton in its sample. The antigen is unknown. Trimming cost V 1 base and J 2 bases, with 7 bases left between them. The CDR3 has 14 residues. Germline V gene lookup returns CDR1 SGDLS and CDR2 YYNGEE. This clonotype originated in an adult who received the AZD1222 COVID-19 vaccine. Sequencing used peripheral blood, obtained 28 days after the second AZD1222 dose. The gene calls are TRBV9 and TRBJ1-3, with D maybe TRBD1 (6 bases). CDR3 sequence (DNA): TGTGCCAGCAGCGTACAGGGGACTGGAAACACCATATATTTT. This gives the protein CASSVQGTGNTIYF. Variable domain in full (rest from reference TRBV9 and TRBJ1-3): DSGVTQTPKHLITATGQRVTLRCSPRSGDLSVYWYQQSLDQGLQFLIQYYNGEERAKGNILERFSAQQFPDLHSELNLSSLELGDSALYFCASSVQGTGNTIYFGEGSWLTVV.